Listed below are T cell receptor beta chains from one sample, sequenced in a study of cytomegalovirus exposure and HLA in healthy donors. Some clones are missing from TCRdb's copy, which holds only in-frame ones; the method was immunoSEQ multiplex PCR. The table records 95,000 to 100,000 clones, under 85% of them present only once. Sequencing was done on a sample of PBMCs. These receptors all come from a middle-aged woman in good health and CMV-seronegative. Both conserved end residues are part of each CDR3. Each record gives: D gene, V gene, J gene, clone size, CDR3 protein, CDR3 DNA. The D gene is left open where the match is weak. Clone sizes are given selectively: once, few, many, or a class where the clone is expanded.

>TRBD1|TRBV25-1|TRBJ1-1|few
CASTMTGRIAEAFF
TGTGCCAGCACCATGACAGGGAGAATCGCTGAAGCTTTCTTT
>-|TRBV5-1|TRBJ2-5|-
CASSLDDFEETQYF
TGCGCCAGCAGCTTGGATGACTTCGAAGAGACCCAGTACTTC
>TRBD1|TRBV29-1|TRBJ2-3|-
CSVELTGGGDTQYF
TGCAGCGTTGAACTCACAGGGGGCGGAGATACGCAGTATTTT
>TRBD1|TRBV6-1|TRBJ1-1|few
CASSVQGATEAFF
TGTGCCAGCAGTGTACAGGGGGCCACTGAAGCTTTCTTT
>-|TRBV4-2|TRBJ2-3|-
CASSQERSRGDTQYF
TGTGCCAGCAGCCAAGAACGCTCGAGGGGGGATACGCAGTATTTT
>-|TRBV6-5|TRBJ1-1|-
CASSFPGQDTEAFF
TGTGCCAGCAGTTTCCCGGGACAAGACACTGAAGCTTTCTTT
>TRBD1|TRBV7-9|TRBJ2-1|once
CASSLSRGPVEQFF
TGTGCCAGCAGCTTAAGTAGGGGGCCGGTTGAGCAGTTCTTC
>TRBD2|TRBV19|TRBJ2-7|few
CASSSGLASGRGSYEQYF
TGTGCCAGTAGTAGCGGTTTGGCTAGCGGGAGGGGTTCCTACGAGCAGTACTTC
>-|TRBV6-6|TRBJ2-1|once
CASSYTSLVNNEQFF
TGTGCCAGCAGTTACACCTCTCTAGTCAACAATGAGCAGTTCTTC
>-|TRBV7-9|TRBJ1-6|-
CASTPTTGKNNSPLHF
TGTGCCAGCACTCCCACAACGGGGAAAAATAATTCACCCCTCCACTTT
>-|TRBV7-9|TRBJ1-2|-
CASSSQGWDYGYTF
TGTGCCAGCAGCTCGCAGGGTTGGGACTATGGCTACACCTTC
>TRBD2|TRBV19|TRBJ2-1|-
CASSTGGLAGANEQFF
TGTGCCAGTAGTACCGGGGGACTAGCGGGGGCGAATGAGCAGTTCTTC
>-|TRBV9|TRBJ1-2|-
CASSVGSVRYGYTF
TGTGCCAGCAGCGTAGGAAGCGTAAGATATGGCTACACCTTC
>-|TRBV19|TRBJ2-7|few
CASSIAGLDRDSSYEQYF
TGTGCCAGTAGTATTGCGGGGCTTGACCGGGACAGCTCCTACGAGCAGTACTTC
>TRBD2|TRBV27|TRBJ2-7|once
CASSLASGSSYEQYF
TGTGCCAGCAGTTTAGCTAGCGGGAGCTCCTACGAGCAGTACTTC
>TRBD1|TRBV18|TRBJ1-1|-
CASSPPWDSWTEAFF
TGTGCCAGCTCACCACCTTGGGACAGTTGGACTGAAGCTTTCTTT
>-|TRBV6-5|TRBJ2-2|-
CASTLFANTGELFF
TGTGCCAGCACTTTATTCGCGAACACCGGGGAGCTGTTTTTT
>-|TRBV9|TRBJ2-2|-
CASSLLYGELFF
TGTGCCAGCAGTCTCCTTTACGGGGAGCTGTTTTTT
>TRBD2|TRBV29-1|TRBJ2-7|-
CSVQGLAGSGQYF
TGCAGCGTTCAGGGACTAGCGGGAAGCGGTCAGTACTTC